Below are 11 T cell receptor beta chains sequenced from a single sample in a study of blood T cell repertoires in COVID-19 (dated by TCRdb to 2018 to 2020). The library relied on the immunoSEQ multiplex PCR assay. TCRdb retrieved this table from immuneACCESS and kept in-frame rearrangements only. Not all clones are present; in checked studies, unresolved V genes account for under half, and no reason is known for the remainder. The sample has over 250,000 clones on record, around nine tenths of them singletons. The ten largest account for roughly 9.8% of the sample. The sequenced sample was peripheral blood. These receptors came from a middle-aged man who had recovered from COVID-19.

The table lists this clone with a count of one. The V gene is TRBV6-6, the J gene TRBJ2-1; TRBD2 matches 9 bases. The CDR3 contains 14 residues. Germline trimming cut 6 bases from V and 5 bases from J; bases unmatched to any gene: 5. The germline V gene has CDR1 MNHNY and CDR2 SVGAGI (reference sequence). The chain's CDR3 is CASSPGLAHNEQFF. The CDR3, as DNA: TGTGCCAGCAGCCCCGGACTAGCGCACAATGAGCAGTTCTTC.

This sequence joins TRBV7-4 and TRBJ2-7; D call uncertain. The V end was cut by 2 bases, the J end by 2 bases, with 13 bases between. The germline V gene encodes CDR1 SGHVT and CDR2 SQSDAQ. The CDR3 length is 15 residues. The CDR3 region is CASSLSRRPAYEQYF. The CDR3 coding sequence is TGTGCCAGCAGCTTATCCAGGCGACCAGCCTACGAGCAGTACTTC.

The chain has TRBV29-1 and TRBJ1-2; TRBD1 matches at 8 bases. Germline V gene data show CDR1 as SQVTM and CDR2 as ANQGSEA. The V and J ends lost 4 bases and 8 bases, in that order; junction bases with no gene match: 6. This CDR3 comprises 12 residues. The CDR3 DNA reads TGCAGCGTTGGGACAGGGTGGTCCGGCTACACCTTC. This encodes CSVGTGWSGYTF.

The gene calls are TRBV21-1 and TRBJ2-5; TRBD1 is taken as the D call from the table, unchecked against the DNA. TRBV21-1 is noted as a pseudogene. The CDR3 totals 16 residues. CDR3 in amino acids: CASSFYRDSAGETQYF. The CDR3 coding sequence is TGTGCCAGCAGCTTCTACCGGGACAGCGCTGGGGAGACCCAGTACTTC.

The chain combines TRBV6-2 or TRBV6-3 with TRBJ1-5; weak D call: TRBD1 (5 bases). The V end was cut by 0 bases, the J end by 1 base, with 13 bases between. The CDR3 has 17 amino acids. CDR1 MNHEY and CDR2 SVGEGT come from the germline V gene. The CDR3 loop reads CASSYSVRVNSNQPQHF. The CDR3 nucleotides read TGTGCCAGCAGTTACTCGGTCAGGGTAAACAGCAATCAGCCCCAGCATTTT.

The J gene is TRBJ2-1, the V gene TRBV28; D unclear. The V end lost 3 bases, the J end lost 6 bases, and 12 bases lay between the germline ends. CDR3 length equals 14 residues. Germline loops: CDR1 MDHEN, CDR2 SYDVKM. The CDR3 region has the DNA TGTGCCAGCAGTTTTGTGGCGGCCTTCAATGAGCAGTTCTTC. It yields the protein CASSFVAAFNEQFF.

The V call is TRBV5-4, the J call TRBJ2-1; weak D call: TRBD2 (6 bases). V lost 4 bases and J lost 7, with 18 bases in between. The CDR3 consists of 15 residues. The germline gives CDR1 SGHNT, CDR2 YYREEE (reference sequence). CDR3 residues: CASSPWGVGGNEQFF. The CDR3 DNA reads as TGTGCCAGCAGCCCGTGGGGGGTTGGAGGAAATGAGCAGTTCTTC.

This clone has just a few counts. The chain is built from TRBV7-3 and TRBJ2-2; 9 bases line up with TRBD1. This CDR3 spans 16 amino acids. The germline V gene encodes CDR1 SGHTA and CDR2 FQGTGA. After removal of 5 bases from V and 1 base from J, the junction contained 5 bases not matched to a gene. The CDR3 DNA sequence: TGTGCCAGCAGCCCTGGGACAGGGAGGAACACCGGGGAGCTGTTTTTT. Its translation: CASSPGTGRNTGELFF. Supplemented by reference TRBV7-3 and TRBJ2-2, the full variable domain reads GAGVSQTPSNKVTEKGKYVELRCDPISGHTALYWYRQSLGQGPEFLIYFQGTGAADDSGLPNDRFFAVRPEGSVSTLKIQRTERGDSAVYLCASSPGTGRNTGELFFGEGSRLTVL.

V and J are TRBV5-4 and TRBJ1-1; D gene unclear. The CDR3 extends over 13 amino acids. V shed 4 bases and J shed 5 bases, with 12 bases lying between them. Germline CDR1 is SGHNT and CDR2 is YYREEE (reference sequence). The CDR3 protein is CASSRELYTEAFF. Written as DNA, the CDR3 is TGTGCCAGCAGCCGGGAGTTATATACTGAAGCTTTCTTT.

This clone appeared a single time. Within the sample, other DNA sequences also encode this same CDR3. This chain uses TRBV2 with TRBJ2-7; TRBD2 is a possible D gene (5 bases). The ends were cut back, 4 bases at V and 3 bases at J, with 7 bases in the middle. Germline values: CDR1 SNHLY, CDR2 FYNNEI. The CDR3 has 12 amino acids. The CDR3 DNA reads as TGTGCCAGCAGTGTAGAGGGCTACGAGCAGTACTTC. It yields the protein CASSVEGYEQYF.

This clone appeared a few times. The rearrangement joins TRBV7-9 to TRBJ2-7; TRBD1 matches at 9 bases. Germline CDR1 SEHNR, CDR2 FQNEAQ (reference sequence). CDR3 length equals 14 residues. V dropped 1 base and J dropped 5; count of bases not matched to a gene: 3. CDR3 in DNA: TGTGCCAGCAGCTTAGGGACAGGGGTGAACGAGCAGTACTTC. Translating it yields CASSLGTGVNEQYF.